The entry below gives a single TCR beta chain sequence along with its context. This record belongs to a study of blood T cell repertoires in COVID-19. Study-level information: Researchers got acute and convalescent COVID-19 samples from the United States, Italy and Spain. PBMCs, B-cell-depleted T cells, or T cells provided the cDNA or gDNA that made up the material.

The CDR3 extends over 13 amino acids. V lost 8 bases, J lost 4 bases, and 12 bases lay in between. CDR1 MNHNY and CDR2 SVGAGI come from the germline V gene (reference sequence). Under the authors' procedure: Cell counts per sample came from amplifying reference gene primers. TCRdb's copy holds only in-frame clones and misses some; the assay was immunoSEQ multiplex PCR. V, J and clone size are taken as reported in that table, and D and trimming were inferred from the DNA itself. The table records some 90,000 clones, approximately 81% of them present only once. The specimen was peripheral blood. The V and J genes are TRBV6-6 and TRBJ1-3, with D tentatively TRBD1 (5 bases). This TCR was recovered from a man between 60 and 75 years old with acute or convalescent COVID-19. CDR3 sequence (DNA): TGTGCCAGCGGACCAGGGTTAGGAAACACCATATATTTT. This codes for CASGPGLGNTIYF.